This passage covers 20 T cell receptor beta chains from one sample sequenced in a study of shared clonotypes between healthy human individuals. Clones were sequenced by immunoSEQ multiplex PCR, and TCRdb holds only the in-frame ones, with some missing. The repertoire includes some 1,100,000 clones, around three quarters of them detected once, and 0.4% to 0.55% sits in the top ten. Sequencing was carried out using memory CD4+ T cells from PBMCs. Indicated subset: CD45RA-negative fraction. Source of these receptors: a young man in good health. Some clones in this sample may be carry-over from other donors' samples.

The gene calls are TRBV6-5 and TRBJ1-1; D is unresolved. Germline loops: CDR1 MNHEY, CDR2 SVGAGI. This CDR3 region has 15 residues. V lost 0 bases and J 6 bases, leaving 14 bases between the germline ends. This CDR3 reads CASSYSLTLGAEAFF. The CDR3 DNA follows: TGTGCCAGCAGTTACTCCCTGACCCTCGGGGCTGAAGCTTTCTTT.

This clone appeared a single time. V gene TRBV4-3 combines with J gene TRBJ2-3; D possibly corresponds to TRBD2 (5 bases). The germline CDR1 and CDR2 sequences are LGHNA and YSLEER. V was clipped by 0 bases and J by 0 bases, with 10 bases between them. The CDR3 is 16 residues long. Here the CDR3 reads CASSQDGRASTDTQYF. The CDR3, as DNA: TGCGCCAGCAGCCAAGATGGGCGGGCGAGCACAGATACGCAGTATTTT.

The rearrangement uses TRBV11-3 and TRBJ2-1; 9 positions match TRBD1. Germline loops: CDR1 SGHNT, CDR2 YENEEA. The CDR3 contains 16 residues. V gave up 0 bases and J gave up 4 bases; unmatched junction bases: 4. DNA of the CDR3: TGTGCCAGCAGCTTAGAGGGGGGACAGGGTTACAATGAGCAGTTCTTC. Protein: CASSLEGGQGYNEQFF. The full variable domain, completed using reference TRBV11-3 and TRBJ2-1, is EAGVVQSPRYKIIEKKQPVAFWCNPISGHNTLYWYLQNLGQGPELLIRYENEEAVDDSQLPKDRFSAERLKGVDSTLKIQPAELGDSAVYLCASSLEGGQGYNEQFFGPGTRLTVL.

About this clone: The same CDR3 is also encoded by other DNA sequences in this sample. The chain joins TRBV5-1 to TRBJ2-2; TRBD1 matches at 7 bases. Losses at the gene ends were 0 bases for V and 3 bases for J; bases not matched to a gene: 2. Germline assignment: CDR1 SGHRS and CDR2 YFSETQ. The CDR3 length is 15 residues. CDR3 region: CASSLGQGDTGELFF. The CDR3 DNA sequence: TGCGCCAGCAGCTTGGGGCAGGGGGACACCGGGGAGCTGTTTTTT.

The chain recombines TRBV9 with TRBJ2-3, with D uncertain. The ends were cut back, 0 bases at V and 6 bases at J, with 11 bases in the middle. The CDR3 is made up of 14 amino acids. Germline lookup yields CDR1 SGDLS and CDR2 YYNGEE. Here the CDR3 DNA reads TGTGCCAGCAGCGTAGACGAGCCCCGGGATACGCAGTATTTT. As protein: CASSVDEPRDTQYF.

J is TRBJ2-7 and V is TRBV7-8; 9 nucleotides line up with TRBD1. V lost 3 bases to trimming and J lost 4 bases; unmatched junction nucleotides: 4. Germline values: CDR1 SGHVS, CDR2 FQNEAQ. The CDR3 extends over 14 amino acids. The chain's CDR3 is CASSLRQGGYEQYF. As DNA, the CDR3 is TGTGCCAGCAGCTTGAGACAGGGGGGTTACGAGCAGTACTTC.

The rearrangement links TRBV7-9 to TRBJ2-2; D uncertain. Trimming pared 5 bases from V and 0 bases from J, leaving 10 bases between. Germline-derived CDR1 and CDR2 are SEHNR and FQNEAQ (reference sequence). CDR3 size: 15 residues. As DNA, the CDR3 is TGTGCCAGCAGCCCGGACCTTTCGAACACCGGGGAGCTGTTTTTT. Its translation: CASSPDLSNTGELFF. The entire variable domain, with the rest obtained from reference TRBV7-9 and TRBJ2-2, is as follows: DTGVSQNPRHKITKRGQNVTFRCDPISEHNRLYWYRQTLGQGPEFLTYFQNEAQLEKSRLLSDRFSAERPKGSFSTLEIQRTEQGDSAMYLCASSPDLSNTGELFFGEGSRLTVL.

The genes are TRBV10-3 and TRBJ1-1, with 8 bases aligning to TRBD1. The germline V gene encodes CDR1 ENHRY and CDR2 SYGVKD. The J segment lost 1 base and the V segment lost 10 bases, leaving 5 bases of the junction unmatched. This CDR3 comprises 13 residues. The CDR3 DNA reads as TGTGCCACCAGGGGACAGGCGAACACTGAAGCTTTCTTT. Residues: CATRGQANTEAFF.

This clone appeared a few times. The chain joins TRBV11-3 to TRBJ2-3, with 11 bases fitting TRBD2. V was pared by 1 base and J by 2 bases, with 8 bases of the junction left unmatched. Germline V CDR1 and CDR2: SGHNT, YENEEA. The CDR3 sequence is 18 residues long. CDR3 sequence: CASSLGASGRRPTDTQYF. As DNA, the CDR3 is TGTGCCAGCAGCTTAGGAGCTAGCGGGAGGCGTCCCACAGATACGCAGTATTTT.

V usage is TRBV7-3 and J usage is TRBJ2-5; D may match TRBD1 or TRBD2 (5 bases each). Per the germline V gene, CDR1 is SGHTA and CDR2 is FQGTGA. The V end was cut by 5 bases, the J end by 0 bases, with 10 bases between. CDR3 size: 14 residues. The CDR3 DNA reads TGTGCCAGCAGCCGGGGCGGCGACCAAGAGACCCAGTACTTC. Translated: CASSRGGDQETQYF.

The DNA for the CDR3 is TGTGCCAGCGGCCCCGGGACAGCAAATGAAAAACTGTTTTTT. It translates to CASGPGTANEKLFF. The chain couples TRBV7-9 to TRBJ1-4; 7 bases are a match to TRBD1. The germline gives CDR1 SEHNR, CDR2 FQNEAQ (reference sequence). V lost 8 bases to trimming and J lost 5 bases; unmatched junction nucleotides: 8. The CDR3 contains 14 residues.

This rearrangement joins TRBV6-5 to TRBJ2-1, with 8 bases identical to TRBD2. Germline CDR1 reads MNHEY; CDR2 reads SVGAGI. The CDR3 loop spans 15 amino acids. The trim removed 2 bases at V and 7 bases at J, leaving 7 bases unmatched. CDR3 in DNA: TGTGCCAGCAGTTACAGTAGCGGGACTGGGAATGAGCAGTTCTTC. Protein product: CASSYSSGTGNEQFF.

V is TRBV14 and J is TRBJ2-3, with D possibly matching TRBD2 (6 bases). Germline V CDR1 and CDR2: SGHDN, FVKESK. This CDR3 is built from 14 residues. The V and J ends lost 2 bases and 6 bases respectively, with 12 bases between them. DNA for the CDR3: TGTGCCAGCAGCCAAATGTCTAGCGCTGATACGCAGTATTTT. Translating gives CASSQMSSADTQYF.

The gene calls are TRBV18 and TRBJ1-5; TRBD1 might be the D (6 bases). V was pared by 8 bases and J by 5 bases, with 13 bases between. The germline CDR1 and CDR2 sequences are KGHSH and LQKENI. CDR3 length: 13 residues. In DNA form, the CDR3 reads TGTGCCAGCACCCTATGGACAGATCAGCCCCAGCATTTT. Amino acid sequence: CASTLWTDQPQHF.

This clone was observed a handful of times. The chain combines TRBV6-5 with TRBJ1-3; tentative D call: TRBD1 (6 bases). Trimming left V 6 bases short and J 0 bases short, with 9 bases between. CDR3 length equals 14 residues. Germline CDR1 MNHEY, CDR2 SVGAGI. Here the CDR3 reads CASSTGISGNTIYF. CDR3 in DNA: TGTGCCAGCAGCACAGGGATCTCTGGAAACACCATATATTTT.

Of note for this clone: A much larger clone lies one base from this, so it may be a read error. The same CDR3 arises from other DNA sequences in this sample as well. The rearrangement uses TRBV7-9 and TRBJ2-7, with 13 bases matching TRBD2. There are 15 residues in the CDR3. Germline CDR1 reads SEHNR; CDR2 reads FQNEAQ (reference sequence). With 5 bases clipped from V and 3 bases from J, the junction kept 4 bases outside the gene matches. This CDR3 reads CASSPRTSGSYEQYF. CDR3 in DNA: TGTGCCAGCAGCCCCCGGACTAGCGGGAGCTACGAGCAGTACTTC.

The chain has TRBV7-2 and TRBJ2-7; 7 bases match TRBD1. The CDR3 extends over 13 amino acids. CDR1 is SGHTA, CDR2 FQGNSA, per germline. J lost 6 bases, V lost 3 bases, and 5 bases had no gene match. The CDR3 loop is CASSFSQGLEQYF. The DNA for the CDR3 is TGTGCCAGCAGCTTCTCACAGGGGCTCGAGCAGTACTTC.

The V gene is TRBV2, the J gene TRBJ2-5; D gene ambiguous. Trimming left V 2 bases short and J 3 bases short, with 7 bases between. CDR3 size: 13 residues. CDR1 is SNHLY, CDR2 FYNNEI, per germline. CDR3 in DNA: TGTGCCAGCAGTGAATACAGTAAAGAGACCCAGTACTTC. It encodes CASSEYSKETQYF.

On this clone: Additional DNA sequences in this sample encode the identical CDR3. The gene calls are TRBV19 and TRBJ1-1; D is unclear. This CDR3 spans 13 amino acids. Germline values: CDR1 LNHDA, CDR2 SQIVND (reference sequence). The V gene lost 3 bases and the J gene lost 4 bases, with 9 bases spanning the gap. DNA for the CDR3: TGTGCCAGTAGTATTCCCGGGAGCACTGAAGCTTTCTTT. This encodes CASSIPGSTEAFF.

This clone appeared once. The chain recombines TRBV18 with TRBJ1-1, with a possible D match to TRBD1 (5 bases). Germline loops: CDR1 KGHSH, CDR2 LQKENI. Trimming stripped 2 bases from V and 1 base from J, with 11 bases between. The CDR3 runs to 15 residues. CDR3 sequence: CASSPVAGSNTEAFF. The CDR3 DNA reads TGTGCCAGCTCACCAGTAGCAGGGTCGAACACTGAAGCTTTCTTT.